This passage covers 18 T cell receptor beta chains from one sample sequenced in a study of T cell responses to AZD1222 COVID-19 vaccine. Profiled with immunoSEQ multiplex PCR; TCRdb holds only in-frame clones, not every one. The table has under 150,000 clones, around 92% seen once. The sample in question was peripheral blood, obtained on day 0 of AZD1222 vaccination. These receptors all come from an adult in good health.

This clone was seen a single time. The rearrangement links TRBV2 to TRBJ1-4, with TRBD1 matching over 8 bases. With 7 bases clipped from V and 4 bases from J, the junction kept 11 bases outside the gene matches. Germline-derived CDR1 and CDR2 are SNHLY and FYNNEI. CDR3 length: 16 residues. This CDR3 is CASISRTGRSNEKLFF. In nucleotides, the CDR3 is TGTGCCAGCATCTCAAGGACAGGGCGGAGTAATGAAAAACTGTTTTTT.

The table lists this clone with a count of one. The V gene is TRBV9, the J gene TRBJ1-5; D gene uncertain. The V and J ends lost 4 bases and 2 bases respectively, with 7 bases between them. Germline V gene sequence: CDR1 SGDLS, CDR2 YYNGEE. The CDR3 runs 13 residues. The CDR3 bases are TGTGCCAGCAGCATATCGGGCAATCAGCCCCAGCATTTT. Translating gives CASSISGNQPQHF. Supplemented by reference TRBV9 and TRBJ1-5, the full variable domain reads DSGVTQTPKHLITATGQRVTLRCSPRSGDLSVYWYQQSLDQGLQFLIQYYNGEERAKGNILERFSAQQFPDLHSELNLSSLELGDSALYFCASSISGNQPQHFGDGTRLSIL.

This rearrangement joins TRBV6-5 to TRBJ1-4; tentative D call: TRBD1 (5 bases). Germline V lookup: CDR1 MNHEY, CDR2 SVGAGI. CDR3 size: 16 residues. The V gene lost 1 base and the J gene lost 3 bases, with 12 bases spanning the gap. CDR3 in DNA: TGTGCCAGCAGTTACTTCTGGCGGGGCCCTAATGAAAAACTGTTTTTT. Translating it yields CASSYFWRGPNEKLFF.

The rearrangement links TRBV15 to TRBJ2-1; 7 bases align to TRBD2. CDR1 and CDR2 from the germline V gene are LNHNV and YYDKDF (reference sequence). This CDR3 has 16 residues. The V segment lost 1 base and the J segment 0 bases; nucleotides outside the gene matches: 3. CDR3 DNA sequence: TGTGCCACCAGCAGAGCCCCTAGCGGCTCCTACAATGAGCAGTTCTTC. Amino acid sequence: CATSRAPSGSYNEQFF. The variable domain in full, completed from reference TRBV15 and TRBJ2-1, reads DAMVIQNPRYQVTQFGKPVTLSCSQTLNHNVMYWYQQKSSQAPKLLFHYYDKDFNNEADTPDNFQSRRPNTSFCFLDIRSPGLGDTAMYLCATSRAPSGSYNEQFFGPGTRLTVL.

This clone was detected once. The V call is TRBV5-1, the J call TRBJ2-2; 8 bases fit TRBD1. In germline, CDR1 is SGHRS, CDR2 YFSETQ. V lost 4 bases to trimming and J lost 6 bases; unmatched junction nucleotides: 5. CDR3 length: 14 amino acids. As DNA, the CDR3 is TGCGCCAGCAGCACCATGACAGGGGCCGGGGAGCTGTTTTTT. Its protein is CASSTMTGAGELFF.

In DNA, the CDR3 is TGCGCCAGCAGCCCACAGGGGGGGCGAGAGACCCAGTACTTC. It specifies CASSPQGGRETQYF. This rearrangement joins TRBV5-1 to TRBJ2-5, with a tentative D call TRBD1 (8 bases). Germline V gives CDR1 SGHRS, CDR2 YFSETQ. With 4 bases removed from V and 4 bases from J, the gap between germline ends came to 14 bases. CDR3 length: 14 residues.

This clone occurred once. This chain uses TRBV9 with TRBJ2-1; D could derive from TRBD1 or TRBD2 (5 bases each). The CDR3 sequence is 15 residues long. Deletions cut 0 bases from V and 6 bases from J, with 13 bases between. Germline CDR1 reads SGDLS; CDR2 reads YYNGEE. CDR3 region: CASSVGPGRLNEQFF. DNA of the CDR3: TGTGCCAGCAGCGTAGGTCCGGGACGACTCAATGAGCAGTTCTTC.

V usage is TRBV5-1 and J usage is TRBJ2-7; maybe TRBD1 (6 bases). CDR3 length: 15 residues. CDR1 is SGHRS and CDR2 is YFSETQ in the germline V gene. The V end lost 2 bases, the J end lost 0 bases, and 12 bases lay between the germline ends. The CDR3 loop reads CASSLGGSDSYEQYF. The CDR3, as DNA: TGCGCCAGCAGCTTAGGGGGAAGCGACTCCTACGAGCAGTACTTC.

V gene TRBV7-8 combines with J gene TRBJ1-5, with D tentatively TRBD1 (6 bases). Germline CDR1 SGHVS, CDR2 FQNEAQ. The V end lost 6 bases, the J end lost 5 bases, and 23 bases lay between the germline ends. CDR3 length equals 17 residues. The CDR3 DNA reads TGTGCCAGCAGGTTATCAGCCGGGACAAGGAGCGATCAGCCCCAGCATTTT. It codes for CASRLSAGTRSDQPQHF.

The CDR3 protein is CASSLTATGYNEQYF. Written as DNA, the CDR3 is TGCGCCAGCAGCTTGACGGCAACAGGGTACAACGAGCAGTACTTC. V and J are TRBV5-1 and TRBJ2-7, with D maybe TRBD1 (6 bases). V was trimmed by 1 base and J by 5 bases, leaving 16 bases between them. This CDR3 contains 15 residues. Germline assignment: CDR1 SGHRS and CDR2 YFSETQ.

The chain joins TRBV5-1 to TRBJ1-6; D not resolved. Trimming left V 0 bases short and J 8 bases short, with 12 bases between. Germline CDR1 SGHRS, CDR2 YFSETQ. The CDR3 sequence is 15 residues long. The CDR3 reads CASSLEADTHSPLHF. The CDR3 DNA follows: TGCGCCAGCAGCTTGGAGGCGGATACCCATTCACCCCTCCACTTT.

J is TRBJ1-1 and V is TRBV5-1, with 8 bases fitting TRBD1. The CDR3 extends over 14 amino acids. Germline CDR1 is SGHRS and CDR2 is YFSETQ. J gave up 5 bases and V 0 bases, and 3 bases lay outside the gene matches. CDR3 in DNA: TGCGCCAGCAGCTTGGACAGGGGGGGAACTGAAGCTTTCTTT. Its protein is CASSLDRGGTEAFF.

This clone has only one observation. The chain uses TRBV2 and TRBJ1-5; D is undetermined. This CDR3 region has 14 residues. V lost 4 bases, J lost 7 bases, and 14 bases lay in between. CDR1 and CDR2 (germline): SNHLY, FYNNEI. The CDR3 loop reads CASSVGYKEQPQHF. As DNA, the CDR3 is TGTGCCAGCAGTGTGGGGTATAAGGAGCAGCCCCAGCATTTT. The full variable domain, its missing parts supplied by reference TRBV2 and TRBJ1-5, is EPEVTQTPSHQVTQMGQEVILRCVPISNHLYFYWYRQILGQKVEFLVSFYNNEISEKSEIFDDQFSVERPDGSNFTLKIRSTKLEDSAMYFCASSVGYKEQPQHFGDGTRLSIL.

In this sample, this clone turned up once. The rearrangement joins TRBV5-4 to TRBJ1-2; tentative D call: TRBD1 (5 bases). V was pared by 2 bases and J by 10 bases, with 9 bases between. Germline V CDR1 and CDR2: SGHNT, YYREEE (reference sequence). The CDR3 runs to 11 residues. The CDR3 DNA follows: TGTGCCAGCAGCTTACAGGCGATCTACACCTTC. Its translation is CASSLQAIYTF.

The rearrangement uses TRBV3-1 (or the pseudogene TRBV3-2) and TRBJ2-2; D ambiguous. Looked up from germline, CDR1 is LGHDT and CDR2 is YNNKEL (reference sequence). CDR3 length: 14 amino acids. V was shortened by 2 bases and J by 1 base, with 5 bases between the two germline ends. The DNA of the CDR3 is TGTGCCAGCAGCCAACAGGTGAACACCGGGGAGCTGTTTTTT. Protein: CASSQQVNTGELFF.

The rearrangement uses TRBV24-1 and TRBJ1-5, with D unresolved. There are 14 residues in the CDR3. CDR1 and CDR2 from the germline V gene are KGHDR and SFDVKD. CDR3 sequence: CAHGRSRDNQPQHF. DNA of the CDR3: TGTGCTCACGGGCGGAGTCGCGACAATCAGCCCCAGCATTTT.

DNA for the CDR3: TGTGCCAGCACCGTGGACGGGAATAGCAATCAGCCCCAGCATTTT. Its translation: CASTVDGNSNQPQHF. The rearrangement joins TRBV9 to TRBJ1-5; the D is unclear. V was cut by 6 bases and J by 0 bases, with 13 bases left in between. CDR1 and CDR2 (germline): SGDLS, YYNGEE. This CDR3 contains 15 residues.

The chain is built from TRBV28 and TRBJ2-5; possible D gene TRBD1, 5 bases. CDR3 size: 15 residues. Germline CDR1 and CDR2: MDHEN and SYDVKM. Trimming shortened V by 6 bases and J by 4 bases, and 18 bases separated the two germline ends. The CDR3 loop reads CASSLLVGQGETQYF. The CDR3 nucleotides are TGTGCCAGCAGCCTCCTCGTGGGGCAAGGAGAGACCCAGTACTTC.